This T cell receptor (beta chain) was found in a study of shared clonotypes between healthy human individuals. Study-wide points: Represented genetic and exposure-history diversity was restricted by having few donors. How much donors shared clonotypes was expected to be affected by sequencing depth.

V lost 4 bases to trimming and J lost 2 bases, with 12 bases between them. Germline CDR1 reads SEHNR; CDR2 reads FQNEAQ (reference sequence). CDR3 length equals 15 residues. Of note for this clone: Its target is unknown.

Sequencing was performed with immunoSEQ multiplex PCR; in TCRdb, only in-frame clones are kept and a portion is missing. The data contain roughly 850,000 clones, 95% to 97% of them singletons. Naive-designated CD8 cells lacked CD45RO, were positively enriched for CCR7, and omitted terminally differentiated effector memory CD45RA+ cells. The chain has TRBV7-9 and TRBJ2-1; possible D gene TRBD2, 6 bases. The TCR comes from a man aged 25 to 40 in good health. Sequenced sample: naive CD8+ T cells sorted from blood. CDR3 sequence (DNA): TGTGCCAGCAGCTCTCGGGCTAGCGCCTACAATGAGCAGTTCTTC. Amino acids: CASSSRASAYNEQFF.